Each of the 18 T cell receptor beta chains below was sequenced from the same sample in a study of cytotoxic CD8 clonotypes in ibrutinib-treated CLL. Profiled with immunoSEQ multiplex PCR; TCRdb holds only in-frame clones, not every one. The profile shows approximately 140,000 clones, 85% to 95% of them singletons. This material consisted of PBMCs, taken after 12 months of ibrutinib treatment. The receptors come from a human donor with chronic lymphocytic leukemia.

The chain links TRBV19 to TRBJ2-5; D may be TRBD1 (6 bases). The V gene lost 4 bases and the J gene lost 3 bases, with 21 bases spanning the gap. Germline-derived CDR1 and CDR2 are LNHDA and SQIVND (reference sequence). The CDR3 contains 17 residues. The CDR3, as DNA: TGTGCCAGTAGTAGACTCCCCTTTCGGGACACCAAAGAGACCCAGTACTTC. This translates into CASSRLPFRDTKETQYF.

The J gene is TRBJ2-1, the V gene TRBV28; D unresolved. Trimming removed 6 bases at V and 2 bases at J, with 14 bases between. Germline V gene data show CDR1 as MDHEN and CDR2 as SYDVKM. CDR3 length equals 15 residues. The CDR3 bases are TGTGCCAGCAGATACAGTGGGGATACCTACAATGAGCAGTTCTTC. Amino acid sequence: CASRYSGDTYNEQFF. Together with reference TRBV28 and TRBJ2-1, the CDR3 gives the full variable domain: DVKVTQSSRYLVKRTGEKVFLECVQDMDHENMFWYRQDPGLGLRLIYFSYDVKMKEKGDIPEGYSVSREKKERFSLILESASTNQTSMYLCASRYSGDTYNEQFFGPGTRLTVL.

In regard to this clone: The same CDR3 arises from other DNA sequences in this sample as well. The genes are TRBV11-3 and TRBJ1-1; D unresolved. The CDR3 covers 13 residues. CDR1 and CDR2 from the germline V gene are SGHNT and YENEEA. Trimming stripped 1 base from V and 3 bases from J, with 6 bases between. The CDR3 loop reads CASSLAEDTEAFF. The DNA of the CDR3 is TGTGCCAGCAGCTTAGCAGAGGACACTGAAGCTTTCTTT.

J is TRBJ2-2 and V is TRBV7-6; D not certain. CDR3 length equals 16 residues. Between the trimmed V and J ends, which lost 1 base and 1 base, there was a span of 10 bases. The germline V gene encodes CDR1 SGHVS and CDR2 FNYEAQ. The chain's CDR3 is CASSLVVLGNTGELFF. The CDR3 DNA reads as TGTGCCAGCAGCTTAGTGGTTCTGGGGAACACCGGGGAGCTGTTTTTT.

The rearrangement links TRBV27 to TRBJ2-7, with 10 nucleotides matching TRBD2. CDR1 and CDR2 from the germline V gene are MNHEY and SMNVEV (reference sequence). The CDR3 runs 16 residues. J gave up 2 bases and V 4 bases, and 8 bases lay outside the gene matches. The CDR3 bases are TGTGCCAGCAGTTCCGCCACTAGCGGGGAAACCTACGAGCAGTACTTC. Translation: CASSSATSGETYEQYF.

The chain couples TRBV28 to TRBJ2-7; TRBD1 agrees at 9 bases. The trim removed 9 bases at V and 0 bases at J, leaving 6 bases unmatched. CDR3 length: 14 residues. Germline V lookup: CDR1 MDHEN, CDR2 SYDVKM. CDR3 sequence: CASTPGQGSYEQYF. CDR3 nucleotide sequence: TGTGCCAGTACCCCGGGACAGGGCTCCTACGAGCAGTACTTC.

The chain couples TRBV7-9 to TRBJ2-2; D gene unclear. The CDR3 sequence is 14 residues long. Trimming removed 1 base at V and 5 bases at J, with 8 bases between. CDR1 is SEHNR, CDR2 FQNEAQ, per germline (reference sequence). The CDR3 DNA reads TGTGCCAGCAGCTTAGTTTTGGGTACCGGGGAGCTGTTTTTT. Residues: CASSLVLGTGELFF.

The rearrangement uses TRBV9 and TRBJ1-5; 7 nucleotides agree with TRBD1. This CDR3 is built from 14 residues. Germline V CDR1 and CDR2: SGDLS, YYNGEE. V dropped 3 bases and J dropped 8; count of bases not matched to a gene: 8. CDR3 region: CASSGGDSHKPQHF. The CDR3 coding sequence is TGTGCCAGCAGCGGGGGGGACAGCCACAAGCCCCAGCATTTT.

V gene TRBV29-1 combines with J gene TRBJ2-3; 9 bases fit TRBD1. Per germline, CDR1 SQVTM and CDR2 ANQGSEA. V was clipped by 4 bases and J by 5 bases; unmatched bases: 13. This CDR3 contains 16 residues. The DNA for the CDR3 is TGCAGCGTTGTCGCGTCATGGGACAGGGCGATAGATACGCAGTATTTT. Translation: CSVVASWDRAIDTQYF.

The gene calls are TRBV5-1 and TRBJ2-3; the match to TRBD2 covers 10 bases. Germline assignment: CDR1 SGHRS and CDR2 YFSETQ. The CDR3 spans 15 residues. J lost 9 bases, V lost 0 bases, and 7 bases had no gene match. CDR3 coding DNA: TGCGCCAGCAGCTTGGCTAGCGGGAGCTTGGAGACGCAGTATTTT. Amino acid sequence: CASSLASGSLETQYF.

The V call is TRBV2, the J call TRBJ2-7; D unclear. The CDR3 is made up of 14 amino acids. The V and J ends lost 1 base and 1 base respectively, with 8 bases between them. Germline V gene lookup returns CDR1 SNHLY and CDR2 FYNNEI. The CDR3 nucleotides are TGTGCCAGCAGTGAAGAGGGCAATTCCTACGAGCAGTACTTC. Translating gives CASSEEGNSYEQYF.

This chain joins TRBV6-5 and TRBJ2-7, with 7 nucleotides matching TRBD1. With V trimmed by 2 bases and J by 2 bases, 0 bases remained unmatched. Looked up from germline, CDR1 is MNHEY and CDR2 is SVGAGI. This CDR3 is 13 amino acids long. In DNA form, the CDR3 reads TGTGCCAGCAGTTACACAGGGGCCTACGAGCAGTACTTC. Encoded protein: CASSYTGAYEQYF.

The chain couples TRBV28 to TRBJ2-1, with TRBD2 matching 13 bases. The germline CDR1 and CDR2 sequences are MDHEN and SYDVKM. V lost 6 bases to trimming and J lost 8 bases; unmatched junction nucleotides: 13. This CDR3 spans 17 amino acids. The CDR3 DNA reads TGTGCCAGCAGCCCCCTGTGGGGGACTAGCGGGATCCATGAGCAGTTCTTC. Its protein product is CASSPLWGTSGIHEQFF.

This clone came up once. CDR3 nucleotides: TGTGCCAGCAGCGTCGGGACTTTGCTCAATGAGCAGTTCTTC. As protein: CASSVGTLLNEQFF. The rearrangement joins TRBV9 to TRBJ2-1, with D possibly being TRBD2 (6 bases). CDR3 length: 14 amino acids. Trimming cost V 2 bases and J 6 bases, with 12 bases left between them. Germline V gives CDR1 SGDLS, CDR2 YYNGEE.

The chain employs TRBV9 and TRBJ2-1; the D is unclear. In germline, CDR1 is SGDLS, CDR2 YYNGEE. The CDR3 consists of 12 residues. Trimming stripped 2 bases from V and 8 bases from J, with 8 bases between. CDR3 sequence (DNA): TGTGCCAGCAGCGTCCAATTCCATGAGCAGTTCTTC. Amino acids: CASSVQFHEQFF. Together with reference TRBV9 and TRBJ2-1, the CDR3 gives the full variable domain: DSGVTQTPKHLITATGQRVTLRCSPRSGDLSVYWYQQSLDQGLQFLIQYYNGEERAKGNILERFSAQQFPDLHSELNLSSLELGDSALYFCASSVQFHEQFFGPGTRLTVL.

The chain joins TRBV4-1 to TRBJ1-4; unclear D gene. The CDR3 runs to 15 residues. The V end lost 5 bases, the J end lost 4 bases, and 14 bases lay between the germline ends. The germline CDR1 and CDR2 sequences are MGHRA and YSYEKL. The CDR3 DNA is TGCGCCAGCAGCTCCAGTCTGTCGAATAATGAAAAACTGTTTTTT. This encodes CASSSSLSNNEKLFF.

This chain joins TRBV7-6 and TRBJ2-7; 11 bases match TRBD2. Germline trimming cut 5 bases from V and 0 bases from J; bases unmatched to any gene: 12. CDR3 size: 18 residues. Germline CDR1 SGHVS, CDR2 FNYEAQ. The CDR3 reads CASSKATSGGRSSYEQYF. CDR3 bases: TGTGCCAGCAGCAAAGCAACTAGCGGGGGCAGGAGCTCCTACGAGCAGTACTTC. Drawing the rest from reference TRBV7-6 and TRBJ2-7, the complete variable domain is GAGVSQSPRYKVTKRGQDVALRCDPISGHVSLYWYRQALGQGPEFLTYFNYEAQQDKSGLPNDRFSAERPEGSISTLTIQRTEQRDSAMYRCASSKATSGGRSSYEQYFGPGTRLTVT.

The chain carries TRBV7-3 and TRBJ1-1, with D possibly matching TRBD1 (6 bases). The V end was cut by 2 bases, the J end by 7 bases, with 11 bases between. Germline CDR1 is SGHTA and CDR2 is FQGTGA. The length of the CDR3 is 13 residues. The CDR3 spells CASSLWGPLEAFF. CDR3 DNA sequence: TGTGCCAGCAGCTTATGGGGGCCGCTTGAAGCTTTCTTT.